Below, one TCR beta chain is given with its context. Its cognate antigen is unknown. Repertoires were generated with immunoSEQ multiplex PCR, while TCRdb's copy carries only in-frame clones and drops some. The data contain more than 25,000 clones, 89% of them singletons. Time point given: week 5, during vaccination. With topical imiquimod, each dose of the vaccine consisted of 300 ug of mutant IDH1 20-mer peptide. These data are taken from a study of a mutant IDH1 vaccine in newly diagnosed glioma. As for the study in general: Scheduled for weeks 1, 3, 5, 7, 11, 15, 19 and 23, eight vaccinations were given to patients. Vaccines were begun 4-6 weeks after radiotherapy alone, or with temozolomide cycles. Males made up approximately 62% and females 37.5% of treated patients, whose mean age was about 40 years.

CDR1 is SQVTM and CDR2 is ANQGSEA in the germline V gene. V was clipped by 7 bases and J by 5 bases; unmatched bases: 9. The CDR3 is 13 amino acids. This chain joins TRBV29-1 and TRBJ1-1; 8 positions match TRBD1. The origin of this receptor is a man aged 18 to 35 with glioma. The sequencing used PBMCs, collected from a glioma patient whose treatment included an IDH1 peptide vaccine. In nucleotides, the CDR3 is TGCAGCGCGTGGACAGGGTCAAGGACTGAAGCTTTCTTT. Amino acids: CSAWTGSRTEAFF.